This T cell receptor (beta chain) originates from a study of T cell clones after liver transplantation. The overall study: Three of eight recipients were HCV-positive; others had non-autoimmune, non-viral indications.

Data came from immunoSEQ multiplex PCR; TCRdb stores just in-frame clones and leaves some out. The sample shows 40,000 to 55,000 clones, approximately 71% of them seen only once. Findings and limits, study-wide: These preliminary findings come from unstandardized post-transplant sampling times.

This clone is a singleton in its sample. Its target is not known. V dropped 1 base and J dropped 2 bases, with 8 bases sitting between them. CDR3 length: 14 residues. Germline loops: CDR1 MDHEN, CDR2 SYDVKM. Here the sequenced sample was CD4+ T cells from blood, taken more than 53 months after liver transplant. This rearrangement joins TRBV28 to TRBJ1-2; D gene uncertain. This sequence originates from a human patient who received a liver transplant. Some T cells may have come from the graft donor. The CDR3 reads CASSLSARNYGYTF. As DNA, the CDR3 is TGTGCCAGCAGTTTATCAGCTAGAAACTATGGCTACACCTTC.